This T cell receptor beta chain is from a study of T-cell memory formation after mild COVID-19. Across the study: The TCR clusters were mostly specific to one donor. Study-level results: Most CD4+ clones that shrank were in CM and EM, while CD8+ ones turned up in EMRA.

cDNA libraries for TCR alpha and TCR beta, carrying sample barcodes and UMIs, came from 5'RACE with constant-segment primers. TCRdb re-derived calls from the 5' RACE reads in MiXCR, one entry per CDR3 protein. The sample contains 450,000 to 650,000 distinct CDR3 sequences, about 20% of which appear only once. Germline V gene sequence: CDR1 SGHDT, CDR2 YYEEEE. The CDR3 is 13 amino acids. With 1 base removed from V and 7 bases from J, the gap between germline ends came to 9 bases. The table lists this clonotype with a few counts. What it binds is unknown. The chain carries TRBV5-6 and TRBJ2-1, with D possibly being TRBD1 (6 bases). This TCR came from an adult woman who had mild COVID-19 (a few samples of this study predate the infection). Cell type and time point are not known. Sequenced sample: PBMCs or a T cell subset sorted from them (not recorded which). The CDR3 nucleotides read TGTGCCAGCAGCTTGACAGGGCCAAATGAGCAGTTCTTC. Protein product: CASSLTGPNEQFF.